This T cell receptor (beta chain) came from a study of shared clonotypes between healthy human individuals. V lost 7 bases, J lost 6 bases, and 10 bases lay in between. The CDR3 has 12 residues. Germline CDR1 and CDR2: LNHDA and SQIVND (reference sequence). Libraries were prepared by immunoSEQ multiplex PCR; TCRdb keeps only in-frame clonotypes and omits some of them. This sample has around 2.3 million clones, with approximately 96% found just once. The chain has TRBV19 and TRBJ2-1; D perhaps matches TRBD2 (6 bases). Sequencing used naive CD4+ T cells sorted from blood. Subset reported: CD45RA+ positively selected. The sequence derives from a man between 18 and 29 years old in good health. The CDR3: CASIGTFNEQFF. CDR3 sequence (DNA): TGTGCCAGTATCGGGACTTTCAATGAGCAGTTCTTC.